The 28 T cell receptor beta chains reported below all come from one sample, sequenced in a study of T-cell memory formation after mild COVID-19. TCRdb analysed the 5' RACE reads with MiXCR anew, one entry per CDR3 protein. The data show about 33,000 distinct CDR3 sequences, with approximately 21% seen just once and over 1.5% held by the top ten. The material sequenced was PBMCs or a T cell subset sorted from them (not recorded which). These receptors all come from an adult who had mild COVID-19 (a few samples of this study predate the infection). Cell type and time point are not known.

This clonotype was detected many times. This chain connects TRBV30 to TRBJ2-1, with 12 bases fitting TRBD2. Germline V gene lookup returns CDR1 GTSNPN and CDR2 SVGIG (reference sequence). V dropped 1 base and J dropped 7; count of bases not matched to a gene: 8. The CDR3 runs 16 residues. The CDR3 coding sequence is TGTGCCTGGAGTGAACTCCTAGCGGGAGGGCCTAATGAGCAGTTCTTC. This translates into CAWSELLAGGPNEQFF.

The chain is built from TRBV4-1 and TRBJ2-1; TRBD2 matches at 8 bases. V lost 4 bases, J lost 4 bases, and 9 bases stayed unmatched. The CDR3 spans 16 residues. In germline, CDR1 is MGHRA, CDR2 YSYEKL. This CDR3 is CASSPRGAGEYNEQFF. In DNA, the CDR3 is TGCGCCAGCAGCCCGCGCGGAGCGGGGGAGTACAATGAGCAGTTCTTC.

This clonotype occurred many times. The chain has TRBV7-2 and TRBJ2-1; 14 bases align to TRBD2. The length of the CDR3 is 15 residues. Germline V CDR1 and CDR2: SGHTA, FQGNSA. Trimming cost V 7 bases and J 9 bases; bases outside gene matches: 8. CDR3 loop: CASMARLAGGFEQFF. Here the CDR3 DNA reads TGTGCCAGCATGGCCCGACTAGCGGGAGGGTTTGAGCAGTTCTTC.

In this sample, this clonotype turned up many times. The CDR3 protein is CASSQGQNTEAFF. The CDR3 bases are TGTGCCAGCTCACAGGGACAGAACACTGAAGCTTTCTTT. The V call is TRBV18, the J call TRBJ1-1; D possibly corresponds to TRBD1 (6 bases). The germline V and J ends were trimmed by 4 bases and 1 base, with 7 bases remaining between them. Germline V lookup: CDR1 KGHSH, CDR2 LQKENI. The CDR3 contains 13 residues.

This clonotype was seen at least ten times. This chain uses TRBV3-1 with TRBJ2-7; 10 bases fit TRBD2. The trim removed 8 bases at V and 6 bases at J, leaving 7 bases unmatched. This CDR3 spans 13 amino acids. The germline V gene encodes CDR1 LGHDT and CDR2 YNNKEL (reference sequence). CDR3 bases: TGTGCCAGCGCAACTAGCGGGGTCAGCGAGCAGTACTTC. Translating gives CASATSGVSEQYF.

This clonotype has a count of ten or more. The rearrangement uses TRBV5-1 and TRBJ1-1; possibly TRBD1 for D (6 bases). The CDR3 consists of 14 residues. The V gene's germline CDR1 is SGHRS and CDR2 YFSETQ. The ends were cut back, 5 bases at V and 3 bases at J, with 14 bases in the middle. The CDR3 here is CASRQQGTDTEAFF. In DNA form, the CDR3 reads TGCGCCAGCAGACAACAGGGTACGGACACTGAAGCTTTCTTT.

This clonotype was seen many times. J is TRBJ2-3 and V is TRBV18, with TRBD2 matching 8 bases. V lost 0 bases to trimming and J lost 3 bases; unmatched junction nucleotides: 14. Germline assignment: CDR1 KGHSH and CDR2 LQKENI. This CDR3 region has 19 residues. CDR3 in amino acids: CASSPPVTSGIKETDTQYF. DNA of the CDR3: TGTGCCAGCTCACCACCGGTCACTAGCGGAATCAAAGAAACAGATACGCAGTATTTT.

This clonotype has at least ten counts. V and J are TRBV18 and TRBJ1-1, with D unclear. Trimming removed 3 bases from V and 2 bases from J, with 13 bases in between. The CDR3 consists of 15 residues. Germline values: CDR1 KGHSH, CDR2 LQKENI. CDR3 sequence reads: CASSPRHILNTEAFF. The CDR3 bases are TGTGCCAGCTCACCCCGACACATTCTAAACACTGAAGCTTTCTTT.

The chain carries TRBV19 and TRBJ1-5; no reliable D call. The length of the CDR3 is 17 residues. Trimming removed 7 bases from V and 0 bases from J, with 19 bases in between. Per germline, CDR1 LNHDA and CDR2 SQIVND (reference sequence). CDR3 protein: CASTKNVGFTSNQPQHF. The CDR3 nucleotides are TGTGCCAGTACTAAGAACGTTGGTTTCACTAGCAATCAGCCCCAGCATTTT.

This clonotype came up many times. This rearrangement joins TRBV7-9 to TRBJ1-1; possible D gene TRBD1, 5 bases. V lost 4 bases to trimming and J lost 1 base, with 13 bases between them. The CDR3 is made up of 15 amino acids. CDR1 is SEHNR and CDR2 is FQNEAQ in the germline V gene (reference sequence). CDR3 DNA sequence: TGTGCCAGCAGCTCCGGGGGAGGGGCGAACACTGAAGCTTTCTTT. It codes for CASSSGGGANTEAFF.

There are many counts of this clonotype. The V and J genes are TRBV7-9 and TRBJ2-3; D perhaps matches TRBD1 (6 bases). There are 14 residues in the CDR3. V lost 7 bases and J lost 7, with 18 bases in between. From germline, CDR1 is SEHNR and CDR2 FQNEAQ (reference sequence). The CDR3 DNA sequence: TGTGCCAGCATGGGGACACCCGACGCAAATACGCAGTATTTT. Translating it yields CASMGTPDANTQYF.

Ten or more counts support this clonotype. The chain joins TRBV20-1 to TRBJ2-7; D gene uncertain. Germline V gene data show CDR1 as DFQATT and CDR2 as SNEGSKA (reference sequence). V shed 6 bases and J shed 6 bases, with 15 bases lying between them. The CDR3 has 12 residues. The chain's CDR3 is CSAITSTTEQYF. The CDR3, as DNA: TGCAGTGCCATCACAAGTACGACCGAGCAGTACTTC.

This clonotype occurred many times. The chain has TRBV5-1 and TRBJ1-4; unclear D gene. V was cut by 3 bases and J by 7 bases, with 13 bases left in between. The CDR3 length is 14 residues. In germline, CDR1 is SGHRS, CDR2 YFSETQ. CDR3 protein: CASSYGRSGEKLFF. The CDR3 DNA reads as TGCGCCAGCAGCTACGGGCGAAGTGGTGAAAAACTGTTTTTT.

This clonotype is deemed medium-sized. The chain recombines TRBV7-8 with TRBJ2-6; unclear D gene. Trimming pared 1 base from V and 2 bases from J, leaving 6 bases between. The CDR3 runs to 15 residues. The germline gives CDR1 SGHVS, CDR2 FQNEAQ. CDR3 DNA: TGTGCCAGCAGCTTAGGCGCTCCTGGGGCCAACGTCCTGACTTTC. It yields the protein CASSLGAPGANVLTF. The complete variable domain, with remaining parts taken from reference TRBV7-8 and TRBJ2-6, reads GAGVSQSPRYKVAKRGQDVALRCDPISGHVSLFWYQQALGQGPEFLTYFQNEAQLDKSGLPSDRFFAERPEGSVSTLKIQRTQQEDSAVYLCASSLGAPGANVLTFGAGSRLTVL.

There are many counts of this clonotype. The rearrangement links TRBV10-3 to TRBJ2-1; 7 nucleotides agree with TRBD2. Unmatched junction bases numbered 18, after V lost 9 bases and J lost 10 bases. This CDR3 contains 15 residues. CDR1 and CDR2 (germline): ENHRY, SYGVKD. The CDR3 bases are TGTGCCATTGCCCCCGGGAGCGGGAAACTCTCCGAGCAGTTCTTC. It specifies CAIAPGSGKLSEQFF.

This clonotype has at least ten counts. CDR3 in DNA: TGTGCCAGCAGCTTGGTAGGGGCGGGAGGCTACACCTTC. Protein product: CASSLVGAGGYTF. The rearrangement links TRBV5-5 to TRBJ1-2; D might be TRBD1 (5 bases). This CDR3 is built from 13 residues. The V gene lost 0 bases and the J gene lost 8 bases, with 11 bases spanning the gap. Germline V CDR1 and CDR2: SGHKS, YYEKEE (reference sequence).

There are a few counts of this clonotype. The V and J genes are TRBV6-6 and TRBJ2-7, with 8 positions matching TRBD1. The CDR3 length is 16 residues. Germline CDR1 MNHNY, CDR2 SVGAGI (reference sequence). The V segment lost 1 base and the J segment 2 bases; nucleotides outside the gene matches: 7. The CDR3: CASSYFRDRPTYEQYF. CDR3 DNA: TGTGCCAGCAGTTACTTCCGGGACAGGCCAACCTACGAGCAGTACTTC.

This clonotype occurred many times. V is TRBV29-1 and J is TRBJ1-2; a possible D gene is TRBD1 (6 bases). The V gene lost 4 bases and the J gene lost 2 bases, with 8 bases spanning the gap. Germline loops: CDR1 SQVTM, CDR2 ANQGSEA. CDR3 size: 12 residues. In DNA, the CDR3 is TGCAGCGTTGGCGGACAGAACTATGGCTACACCTTC. Translation gives CSVGGQNYGYTF.

This clonotype showed up many times. V and J are TRBV9 and TRBJ2-5, with 16 bases lining up with TRBD2. V dropped 3 bases and J dropped 4; count of bases not matched to a gene: 6. This CDR3 contains 17 residues. In germline, CDR1 is SGDLS, CDR2 YYNGEE. The CDR3 bases are TGTGCCAGCAGCGCCGGGACTAGCGGGAGGGCCGCAGAGACCCAGTACTTC. Translation gives CASSAGTSGRAAETQYF.

This clonotype was seen ten or more times. The rearrangement uses TRBV6-5 and TRBJ2-6; 12 bases line up with TRBD1. Trimming took 5 bases from V and 0 from J; bases not matched to a gene: 17. Per germline, CDR1 MNHEY and CDR2 SVGAGI. This CDR3 is built from 22 residues. DNA for the CDR3: TGTGCCAGCAGTACAAACGATCCCCGGGACAGGGGGCGATTCTCTGGGGCCAACGTCCTGACTTTC. Translation gives CASSTNDPRDRGRFSGANVLTF.

This clonotype was counted ten times or more. This chain joins TRBV6-5 and TRBJ1-6, with D possibly being TRBD1 (5 bases). Germline-derived CDR1 and CDR2 are MNHEY and SVGAGI. Trimming shortened V by 2 bases and J by 8 bases, and 19 bases separated the two germline ends. The CDR3 consists of 17 residues. The CDR3 nucleotides are TGTGCCAGCAGTTACGGGACTTCAACCATATCCCATTCACCCCTCCACTTT. This sequence encodes CASSYGTSTISHSPLHF.

The table lists this clonotype with many counts. V gene TRBV5-1 combines with J gene TRBJ2-7; D possibly corresponds to TRBD1 (6 bases). V was pared by 4 bases and J by 6 bases, with 26 bases between. This CDR3 comprises 17 residues. Germline CDR1 reads SGHRS; CDR2 reads YFSETQ. The chain's CDR3 is CASSTLGSGTPGGEQYF. As DNA, the CDR3 is TGCGCCAGCAGCACTCTCGGATCCGGGACACCTGGTGGCGAGCAGTACTTC.

Ten or more counts support this clonotype. The chain joins TRBV5-1 to TRBJ2-5; D is perhaps TRBD1 or TRBD2 (6 bases each). V shed 3 bases and J shed 5 bases, with 14 bases lying between them. CDR1 is SGHRS, CDR2 YFSETQ, per germline. This CDR3 is built from 14 residues. The DNA of the CDR3 is TGCGCCAGCAGCTCCCGACAGGCGGGGGAGACCCAGTACTTC. Translating it yields CASSSRQAGETQYF.

This clonotype was counted at least ten times. The chain is built from TRBV3-1 and TRBJ1-1; D perhaps matches TRBD1 (5 bases). Germline V gene sequence: CDR1 LGHDT, CDR2 YNNKEL (reference sequence). Trimming left V 4 bases short and J 0 bases short, with 12 bases between. There are 15 residues in the CDR3. This chain's CDR3 is CASSPRQSLNTEAFF. As DNA, the CDR3 is TGTGCCAGCAGCCCGAGACAGTCCCTGAACACTGAAGCTTTCTTT.

The table lists this clonotype with many counts. The rearrangement joins TRBV30 to TRBJ2-7, with 11 bases aligning to TRBD2. The CDR3 runs to 16 residues. Unmatched junction bases numbered 8, after V lost 1 base and J lost 3 bases. Germline V gene sequence: CDR1 GTSNPN, CDR2 SVGIG (reference sequence). The CDR3 spells CAWSDRGTSGNYEQYF. DNA of the CDR3: TGTGCCTGGAGTGACCGGGGGACTAGCGGAAACTACGAGCAGTACTTC.

This clonotype was counted ten times or more. The chain carries TRBV2 and TRBJ2-3; D gene uncertain. CDR1 and CDR2 from the germline V gene are SNHLY and FYNNEI. The germline V and J ends were trimmed by 11 bases and 2 bases, with 11 bases remaining between them. This CDR3 contains 12 residues. The CDR3 bases are TGTGCCGCCCAAGGGAACACAGATACGCAGTATTTT. It yields the protein CAAQGNTDTQYF. The full variable domain, completed using reference TRBV2 and TRBJ2-3, is EPEVTQTPSHQVTQMGQEVILRCVPISNHLYFYWYRQILGQKVEFLVSFYNNEISEKSEIFDDQFSVERPDGSNFTLKIRSTKLEDSAMYFCAAQGNTDTQYFGPGTRLTVL.

This clonotype was counted ten times or more. The chain employs TRBV5-4 and TRBJ2-1; 9 bases agree with TRBD2. Trimming removed 3 bases from V and 6 bases from J; junction bases left unmatched: 4. This CDR3 comprises 14 residues. The germline gives CDR1 SGHNT, CDR2 YYREEE (reference sequence). In nucleotides, the CDR3 is TGTGCCAGCAGCTCAGGACTAGCGCGCAATGAGCAGTTCTTC. It codes for CASSSGLARNEQFF.

The sample holds many counts of this clonotype. The rearrangement uses TRBV18 and TRBJ1-5; D gene ambiguous. The CDR3 has 15 residues. Trimming removed 0 bases from V and 3 bases from J, with 9 bases in between. Germline V gene data show CDR1 as KGHSH and CDR2 as LQKENI. This CDR3 reads CASSPPGGYNQPQHF. CDR3 sequence (DNA): TGTGCCAGCTCACCACCCGGAGGGTACAATCAGCCCCAGCATTTT.